This TCR beta chain comes out of a study of blood T cell repertoires in COVID-19. Profiling relied on immunoSEQ multiplex PCR, and the TCRdb table lists in-frame clones only, not all of them. The repertoire holds fewer than 300,000 clones, around 90% seen once, with around 1.1% in the top ten. Per the germline V gene, CDR1 is LGHDT and CDR2 is YNNKEL (reference sequence). The V segment lost 6 bases and the J segment 1 base; nucleotides outside the gene matches: 11. CDR3 length: 18 amino acids. This sequence originates from a woman in her twenties or thirties who had recovered from COVID-19. This sequence joins TRBV3-1 (or the pseudogene TRBV3-2) and TRBJ2-4, with TRBD2 matching 11 bases. Source material: PBMCs or T cells enriched from blood (not recorded which). DNA of the CDR3: TGTGCCAGCAGATATACTAGCGGGGGTTTTTTGGCCAAAAACATTCAGTACTTC. Translated: CASRYTSGGFLAKNIQYF.